The 22 T cell receptor beta chains reported below all come from one sample, sequenced in a study of T-cell memory formation after mild COVID-19. TCRdb used MiXCR to reprocess the 5' RACE reads, holding one entry per CDR3 protein. Here the sample spans roughly 86,000 distinct CDR3 sequences, about 15% being singletons. The sequenced material came from PBMCs or a T cell subset sorted from them (not recorded which). The receptors originated from a man aged 18 to 35 who had mild COVID-19 (a few samples of this study predate the infection). Cell type and time point are not known.

This clonotype was seen repeatedly, ten times or more. This sequence may be a read error, since a much larger clone differs from it by one base. The chain has TRBV6-2 or TRBV6-3 and TRBJ2-2; D remains unclear. Germline assignment: CDR1 MNHEY and CDR2 SVGEGT. This CDR3 is 13 amino acids long. The germline V and J ends were trimmed by 2 bases and 3 bases, with 4 bases remaining between them. The CDR3 bases are TGTGCCAGCAGTTACAGGGACACCGGGGAGCTGTTTTTT. It yields the protein CASSYRDTGELFF.

There are a few counts of this clonotype. The chain uses TRBV7-9 and TRBJ2-1; perhaps TRBD2 as D (7 bases). Trimming cost V 7 bases and J 2 bases, with 12 bases left between them. The CDR3 covers 14 residues. CDR1 SEHNR and CDR2 FQNEAQ come from the germline V gene (reference sequence). The CDR3: CASNGGPTYNEQFF. The CDR3 bases are TGTGCCAGCAACGGGGGGCCGACCTACAATGAGCAGTTCTTC.

In its sample, this clonotype was seen a few times. This chain connects TRBV9 to TRBJ2-1; D could derive from TRBD1 or TRBD2 (5 bases each). The CDR3 is 14 amino acids. Germline CDR1 SGDLS, CDR2 YYNGEE. The ends were cut back, 0 bases at V and 9 bases at J, with 13 bases in the middle. The CDR3 DNA follows: TGTGCCAGCAGCGTAGTTGGGGGACCCCCTGAGCAGTTCTTC. Translating it yields CASSVVGGPPEQFF. Supplemented by reference TRBV9 and TRBJ2-1, the full variable domain reads DSGVTQTPKHLITATGQRVTLRCSPRSGDLSVYWYQQSLDQGLQFLIQYYNGEERAKGNILERFSAQQFPDLHSELNLSSLELGDSALYFCASSVVGGPPEQFFGPGTRLTVL.

This clonotype has a count of ten or more. This chain uses TRBV4-1 with TRBJ1-1, with a possible D match to TRBD1 (6 bases). The germline gives CDR1 MGHRA, CDR2 YSYEKL. The CDR3 totals 16 residues. The V end was cut by 0 bases, the J end by 1 base, with 12 bases between. In DNA form, the CDR3 reads TGCGCCAGCAGCCAAGATTGGGACACATGGAACACTGAAGCTTTCTTT. Its protein is CASSQDWDTWNTEAFF.

This chain links TRBV3-1 with TRBJ1-3; possibly TRBD1 for D (5 bases). The CDR3 consists of 14 residues. Per germline, CDR1 LGHDT and CDR2 YNNKEL (reference sequence). V lost 8 bases and J lost 3, with 14 bases in between. Here the CDR3 DNA reads TGTGCCAGCTCCGGGGGGGTTGTTGGAAACACCATATATTTT. This encodes CASSGGVVGNTIYF.

The chain combines TRBV4-3 with TRBJ2-2; no clear D. Germline values: CDR1 LGHNA, CDR2 YSLEER. Trimming stripped 0 bases from V and 6 bases from J, with 11 bases between. The CDR3 runs to 15 residues. In DNA form, the CDR3 reads TGCGCCAGCAGCCAAGAGTCCACGTGGGCCGGGGAGCTGTTTTTT. Amino acid sequence: CASSQESTWAGELFF.

This clonotype showed up just a few times. The CDR3 DNA sequence: TGTGCCAGCAGCTTGCCTTTGTTGCGCACCGGGGAGCTGTTTTTT. The encoded protein is CASSLPLLRTGELFF. This rearrangement joins TRBV5-6 to TRBJ2-2; no reliable D call. Germline V gene sequence: CDR1 SGHDT, CDR2 YYEEEE. The CDR3 spans 15 residues. The V and J ends lost 1 base and 4 bases respectively, with 11 bases between them.

This clonotype has a handful of counts. The V call is TRBV14, the J call TRBJ1-1; D is uncertain. The CDR3 has 13 amino acids. V lost 8 bases and J 3 bases, leaving 13 bases between the germline ends. Germline CDR1 reads SGHDN; CDR2 reads FVKESK. The CDR3 DNA reads TGTGCCAGCCGCGACTATGAATACACTGAAGCTTTCTTT. Encoded protein: CASRDYEYTEAFF.

This clonotype was counted only a few times. The genes are TRBV6-5 and TRBJ1-2, with 12 bases that match TRBD1. CDR3 length: 19 residues. Trimming at V came to 5 bases and at J to 3 bases, leaving 16 bases not matched to a gene. Germline V gene sequence: CDR1 MNHEY, CDR2 SVGAGI. DNA of the CDR3: TGTGCCAGCAGTACTTATTTGGGGACAGGGGGCTTAAGGGACTATGGCTACACCTTC. Translated: CASSTYLGTGGLRDYGYTF.

This chain uses TRBV6-4 with TRBJ2-3; D remains ambiguous. Trimming shortened V by 6 bases and J by 2 bases, and 15 bases separated the two germline ends. CDR1 and CDR2 (germline): MRHNA, SNTAGT. The CDR3 runs 15 residues. The CDR3 protein is CASSHRAGATDTQYF. In DNA, the CDR3 is TGTGCCAGCAGCCATAGAGCCGGTGCCACAGATACGCAGTATTTT.

This clonotype was detected many times. This chain connects TRBV6-1 to TRBJ2-7, with 8 bases identical to TRBD1. CDR1 and CDR2 from the germline V gene are MNHNS and SASEGT. V lost 7 bases, J lost 3 bases, and 8 bases stayed unmatched. The CDR3 runs 14 residues. CDR3 bases: TGTGCCAGCAACACGGGACAGGAAGTCTACGAGCAGTACTTC. This codes for CASNTGQEVYEQYF.

Only a few counts were recorded for this clonotype. V usage is TRBV6-5 and J usage is TRBJ2-1, with 8 bases that match TRBD1. V shed 0 bases, J shed 6 bases, and the junction held 1 base outside the gene matches. Germline lookup yields CDR1 MNHEY and CDR2 SVGAGI. CDR3 length: 14 residues. The chain's CDR3 is CASSYSGQGNEQFF. DNA for the CDR3: TGTGCCAGCAGTTACTCCGGACAGGGCAATGAGCAGTTCTTC.

The V call is TRBV20-1, the J call TRBJ2-7; no reliable D call. Trimming removed 3 bases from V and 0 bases from J, with 12 bases in between. This CDR3 contains 14 residues. The germline gives CDR1 DFQATT, CDR2 SNEGSKA (reference sequence). Here the CDR3 DNA reads TGCAGTGCTAGGTCCCAGTTGAGCTCCTACGAGCAGTACGTC. Translated, it gives CSARSQLSSYEQYV.

This clonotype was seen ten or more times. The chain joins TRBV7-3 to TRBJ2-7; the D call may be TRBD1 or TRBD2 (5 bases each). CDR1 SGHTA and CDR2 FQGTGA come from the germline V gene. V gave up 1 base and J gave up 4 bases, with 17 bases separating them. The CDR3 spans 16 residues. The CDR3 is CASSLMGDGAPYEQYF. The CDR3 nucleotides read TGTGCCAGCAGCTTAATGGGGGACGGAGCCCCGTACGAGCAGTACTTC.

The chain carries TRBV4-1 and TRBJ1-5; weak D call: TRBD1 (5 bases). The CDR3 consists of 16 residues. CDR1 is MGHRA and CDR2 is YSYEKL in the germline V gene. Trimming left V 1 base short and J 0 bases short, with 10 bases between. The CDR3 coding sequence is TGCGCCAGCAGCCAAGTGGGGCCGGGTAGCAATCAGCCCCAGCATTTT. It specifies CASSQVGPGSNQPQHF.

This chain connects TRBV29-1 to TRBJ1-2; D gene uncertain. Germline V lookup: CDR1 SQVTM, CDR2 ANQGSEA. This CDR3 spans 13 amino acids. The V and J ends lost 1 base and 0 bases respectively, with 6 bases between them. As DNA, the CDR3 is TGCAGCGTTGAAGTGCCCCCTAACTATGGCTACACCTTC. It is translated as CSVEVPPNYGYTF.

This chain links TRBV7-6 with TRBJ2-5; TRBD1 aligns across 9 bases. The V gene end was trimmed by 5 bases and the J gene end by 10 bases; junction bases not matched to a gene: 14. This CDR3 comprises 15 residues. In germline, CDR1 is SGHVS, CDR2 FNYEAQ. The CDR3, as DNA: TGTGCCAGCAGCCCGGGACAGGGATTGGGGTGGGGCCAGTACTTC. Translation gives CASSPGQGLGWGQYF.

This clonotype was seen many times. This chain uses TRBV7-2 with TRBJ2-7; TRBD2 aligns across 11 bases. The germline gives CDR1 SGHTA, CDR2 FQGNSA. V dropped 6 bases and J dropped 2; count of bases not matched to a gene: 6. CDR3 length: 15 residues. The DNA of the CDR3 is TGTGCCAGCAGTATTCTAGCGGGGGGAACCTACGAGCAGTACGTC. Residues: CASSILAGGTYEQYV.

This clonotype was seen ten or more times. The J gene is TRBJ2-3, the V gene TRBV6-5; tentatively, D is TRBD1 or TRBD2 (6 bases each). V lost 0 bases, J lost 5 bases, and 12 bases lay in between. In germline, CDR1 is MNHEY, CDR2 SVGAGI. The CDR3 is 15 residues long. CDR3 bases: TGTGCCAGCAGTTACTCGAAGGGGGGCCGAGATACGCAGTATTTT. It is translated as CASSYSKGGRDTQYF.

The chain employs TRBV12-3 or TRBV12-4 and TRBJ2-1; D is perhaps TRBD2 (5 bases). There are 15 residues in the CDR3. Trimming stripped 5 bases from V and 4 bases from J, with 15 bases between. As DNA, the CDR3 is TGTGCCAGCAGTCGGCCGGGGTTGAGGTACAATGAGCAGTTCTTC. This encodes CASSRPGLRYNEQFF.

This clonotype came up a few times. The chain employs TRBV5-6 and TRBJ2-7, with 8 bases lining up with TRBD1. CDR1 and CDR2 from the germline V gene are SGHDT and YYEEEE. This CDR3 has 17 residues. V was pared by 0 bases and J by 1 base, with 9 bases of the junction left unmatched. This CDR3 reads CASSLGEWTGRSYEQYV. In DNA form, the CDR3 reads TGTGCCAGCAGCTTGGGGGAATGGACAGGGAGATCCTACGAGCAGTACGTC.

This clonotype was seen many times. The chain has TRBV7-2 and TRBJ2-1; a weak D match, TRBD2 (6 bases). Germline V gene sequence: CDR1 SGHTA, CDR2 FQGNSA. V dropped 5 bases and J dropped 9 bases, with 11 bases sitting between them. CDR3 length: 12 residues. CDR3 bases: TGTGCCAGCAGCCGAAGTAGCGGTGAGCAGTTCTTC. Translating gives CASSRSSGEQFF.